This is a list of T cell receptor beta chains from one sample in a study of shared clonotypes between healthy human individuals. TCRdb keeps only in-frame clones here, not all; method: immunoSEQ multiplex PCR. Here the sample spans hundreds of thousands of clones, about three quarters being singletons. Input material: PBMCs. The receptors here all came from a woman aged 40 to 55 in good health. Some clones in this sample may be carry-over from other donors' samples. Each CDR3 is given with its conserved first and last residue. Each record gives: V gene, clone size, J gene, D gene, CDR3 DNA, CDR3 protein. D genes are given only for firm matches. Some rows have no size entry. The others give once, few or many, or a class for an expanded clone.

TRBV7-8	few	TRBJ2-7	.	TGTGCCAGCAGCTTAGGGGTTTTCTACGAGCAGTACTTC	CASSLGVFYEQYF
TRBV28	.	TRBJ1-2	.	TGTGCCAGCAGTTTCCGACTACTTCACAGGGGCTACACCTTC	CASSFRLLHRGYTF
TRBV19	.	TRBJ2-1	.	TGTGCCAGTAGTCCCTCAGGGCTATCGTCGGATGAGCAGTTCTTC	CASSPSGLSSDEQFF
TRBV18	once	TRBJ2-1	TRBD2	TGTGCCAGCTCACCCCGGACTAGCGGGAGCTCCTACAATGAGCAGTTCTTC	CASSPRTSGSSYNEQFF
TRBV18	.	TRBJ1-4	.	TGTGCCAGCTCACGGGCTGCAGGGCAGATGGAAAAACTGTTTTTT	CASSRAAGQMEKLFF
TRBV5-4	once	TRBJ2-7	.	TGTGCCAGCAGCTTGGGTTTTGGTTTTGAGCAGACCAAGAACTTC	CASSLGFGFEQTKNF
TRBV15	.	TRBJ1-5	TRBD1	TGTGCCACCAGCAGTGGGACAGGGGGCGTTGGCAATCAGCCCCAGCATTTT	CATSSGTGGVGNQPQHF
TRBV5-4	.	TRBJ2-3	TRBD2	TGTGCCAGCAGCTCCGGACTAGCGGGAGGGCTAGGGAGCACAGATACGCAGTATTTT	CASSSGLAGGLGSTDTQYF
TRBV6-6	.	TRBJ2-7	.	TGTGCCAGCAGACCCCCCGAGACATCCCCGGGGGAGCAGTACTTC	CASRPPETSPGEQYF
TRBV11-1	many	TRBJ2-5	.	TGTGCCAGCAGCTTACTGGGGGGCCAAGAGACCCAGTACTTC	CASSLLGGQETQYF
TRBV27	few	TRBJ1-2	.	TGTGCCAGCAGTTCACAAAACTATGGCTACACCTTC	CASSSQNYGYTF
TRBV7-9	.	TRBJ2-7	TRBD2	TGTGCCAGCAGCACCACTAGCGGGAGTGTCTACGAGCAGTACTTC	CASSTTSGSVYEQYF
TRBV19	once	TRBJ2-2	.	TGTGCCAGTAGTATAAGAGAGCGGAACACCGGGGAGCTGTTTTTT	CASSIRERNTGELFF
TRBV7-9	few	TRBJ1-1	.	TGTGCCAGCAGCGTACAGGGCACTGAAGCTTTCTTT	CASSVQGTEAFF
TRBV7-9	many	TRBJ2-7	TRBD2	TGTGCCAGCAGCTTAGCAGTGACTAGCAGCTACGAGCAGTACTTC	CASSLAVTSSYEQYF
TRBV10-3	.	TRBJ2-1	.	TGTGCCATCAGTGAGCCGGAGGGGGGCCACAATGAGCAGTTCTTC	CAISEPEGGHNEQFF
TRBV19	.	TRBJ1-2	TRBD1	TGTGCCAGTAGTATGGGAGGACAGGCGGACTATGGCTACACCTTC	CASSMGGQADYGYTF
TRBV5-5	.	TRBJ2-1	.	TGTGCCAGCAGCTTTGGGAGTTTAGACAGTGAGCAGTTCTTC	CASSFGSLDSEQFF
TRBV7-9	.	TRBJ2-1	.	TGTGCCAGCACCCTATTCTACAATGAGCAGTTCTTC	CASTLFYNEQFF
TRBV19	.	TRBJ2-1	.	TGTGCCAGTAGTATGGAGGACAGCAGCACATTCTTCAATGAGCAGTTCTTC	CASSMEDSSTFFNEQFF
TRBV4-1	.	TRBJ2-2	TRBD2	TGCGCCAGCAGCCAAAGGACTAGCGGGAGATCCGGGGAGCTGTTTTTT	CASSQRTSGRSGELFF
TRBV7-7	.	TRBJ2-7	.	TGTGCTAGCAGCCCCGCGGGGTTTGGCGGCGAGCAGTACTTC	CASSPAGFGGEQYF
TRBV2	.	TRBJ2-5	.	TGTGCCAGCAGTGGGATCAGGACGGGAGAGACCCAGTACTTC	CASSGIRTGETQYF
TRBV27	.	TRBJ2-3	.	TGTGCCAGCATGAAAAGCGGCACAGATACGCAGTATTTT	CASMKSGTDTQYF
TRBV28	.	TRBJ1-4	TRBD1	TGTGCCAGCAGACCGACAGGGGGAGTTGAAAAACTGTTTTTT	CASRPTGGVEKLFF
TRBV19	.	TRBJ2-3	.	TGTGCCAGTAGTAAGAGATTTGCAGATACGCAGTATTTT	CASSKRFADTQYF
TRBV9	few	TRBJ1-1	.	TGTGCCAGCAGCGGGTCGTACACAAGTGAAGCTTTCTTT	CASSGSYTSEAFF
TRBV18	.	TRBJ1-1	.	TGTGCCAGCTCACGAGGCATTACGGTCGCTGAAGCTTTCTTT	CASSRGITVAEAFF
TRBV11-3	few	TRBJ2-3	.	TGTGCCAGCAGCTCCGTGGGGTCAGATACGCAGTATTTT	CASSSVGSDTQYF
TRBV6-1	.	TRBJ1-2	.	TGTGCCAGCAGCACCGAGCGACAGGCTGCGCATGGCTACACCTTC	CASSTERQAAHGYTF
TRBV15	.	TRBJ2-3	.	TGTGCCACCAGCAGAGGAATGGGGGTGGGCACAGATACGCAGTATTTT	CATSRGMGVGTDTQYF
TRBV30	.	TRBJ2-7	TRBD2	TGTGCCTGGAGGCTAGCGGGAGGCGCTTACGAGCAGTACTTC	CAWRLAGGAYEQYF
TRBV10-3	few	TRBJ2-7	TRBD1	TGTGCCATCAGTGAGATGGACAGGGCGCCGTACTTC	CAISEMDRAPYF
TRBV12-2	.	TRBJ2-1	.	TGTGCAAGTCGCTACGGACAGGGAGCCTACAATGGGCAGTTCTTC	CASRYGQGAYNGQFF
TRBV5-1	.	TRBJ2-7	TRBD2	TGCGCCAGCAGCCTTCAGGGACTAGCCTACGAGCAGTACTTC	CASSLQGLAYEQYF
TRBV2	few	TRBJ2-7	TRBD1	TGTGCCAGCGTTCTCGGGACAGGGGGCGAGCAGTACTTC	CASVLGTGGEQYF
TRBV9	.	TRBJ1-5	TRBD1	TGTGCCAGCAGCCCCGGGACAGGGGCCTTGAGTCAGCCCCAGCATTTT	CASSPGTGALSQPQHF
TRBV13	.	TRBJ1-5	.	TGTGCCAGCAGCTTAATGGGCGATCAGCCCCAGCATTTT	CASSLMGDQPQHF
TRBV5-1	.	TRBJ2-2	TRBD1	TGCGCCAGCAGCTCCAACAGGGGGCAGAGCGGGGAGCTGTTTTTT	CASSSNRGQSGELFF
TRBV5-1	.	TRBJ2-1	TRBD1	TGCGCCAGCAGCTTGGTGGGACAGGGAGGCAATGAGCAGTTCTTC	CASSLVGQGGNEQFF
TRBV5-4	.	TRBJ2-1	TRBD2	TGTGCCAGCAGCTTGGCCGTGGGGACTAGCGGGAGGGGCAGGGTTGAGCAGTTCTTC	CASSLAVGTSGRGRVEQFF
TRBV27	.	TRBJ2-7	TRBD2	TGTGCCAGCCAAGCAGTAGCGGGAGACCCCGGGTTGGTCGAGCAGTACTTC	CASQAVAGDPGLVEQYF
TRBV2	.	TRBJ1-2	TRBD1	TGTGCCAGCAGCCCCGGGACAGGGAGTTCAGGGGGCTACACCTTC	CASSPGTGSSGGYTF
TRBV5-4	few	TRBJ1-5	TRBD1	TGTGCCAGCAGCATCGACAGGGGAGCTCAGCCCCAGCATTTT	CASSIDRGAQPQHF
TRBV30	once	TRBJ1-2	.	TGTGCCTGGAGCCAAGCCCCCTATGGCTACACCTTC	CAWSQAPYGYTF
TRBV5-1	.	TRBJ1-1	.	TGCGCCAGCAGCTTGGTGGCGGGGGGCGCAGACACTGAAGCTTTCTTT	CASSLVAGGADTEAFF
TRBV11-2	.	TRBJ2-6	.	TGTGCCAGCAATAAACGGGGGAGTAGCGCCTACTCTGGGGCCAACGTCCTGACTTTC	CASNKRGSSAYSGANVLTF
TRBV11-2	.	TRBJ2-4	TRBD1	TGTGCCAGCAGCTTAGGAGGACAGGGGGCGAGAAACATTCAGTACTTC	CASSLGGQGARNIQYF
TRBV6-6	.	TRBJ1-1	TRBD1	TGTGCCAGCAGTTACTCGGACAGGAGGCGCACTGAAGCTTTCTTT	CASSYSDRRRTEAFF
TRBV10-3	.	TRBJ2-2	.	TGTGCCATCAGTGAGTCGGGGGCTACCGGGGAGCTGTTTTTT	CAISESGATGELFF
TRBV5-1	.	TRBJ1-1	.	TGCGCCAGCAGCCTCGGGCGGCTGAACACTGAAGCTTTCTTT	CASSLGRLNTEAFF
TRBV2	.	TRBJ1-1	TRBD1	TGTGCCAGCACTAGACAGGGATTTGGGGGGAGGAACACTGAAGCTTTCTTT	CASTRQGFGGRNTEAFF
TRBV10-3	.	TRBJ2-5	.	TGTGCCATCAGGGGTGGGCAGCAAGAGACCCAGTACTTC	CAIRGGQQETQYF
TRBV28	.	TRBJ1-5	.	TGTGCCAGCAGTCCGAGCCAGGGGTATCAGCCCCAGCATTTT	CASSPSQGYQPQHF
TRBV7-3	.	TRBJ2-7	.	TGTGCCAGCAGCTCCTCCCCCGGTGGGGAGCAGTACTTC	CASSSSPGGEQYF
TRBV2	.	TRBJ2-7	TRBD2	TGTGTAAGCGGGAGACTCTACGAGCAGTACTTC	CVSGRLYEQYF
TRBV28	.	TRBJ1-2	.	TGTGCCAGCACTACCATTGGGAGTGGAACAGGGTCGGGCATCTATGGCTACACCTTC	CASTTIGSGTGSGIYGYTF
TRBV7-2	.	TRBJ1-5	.	TGTGCCAGCAGCTCCCCCGCGAACAATCAGCCCCAGCATTTT	CASSSPANNQPQHF
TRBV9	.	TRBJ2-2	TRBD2	TGTGCCAGCAGCGTAGGCGGGAGGGCCTCAGGGGAGCTGTTTTTT	CASSVGGRASGELFF
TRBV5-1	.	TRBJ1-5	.	TGCGCCAGCAGCCCGGACGGGTATAGCAATCAGCCCCAGCATTTT	CASSPDGYSNQPQHF